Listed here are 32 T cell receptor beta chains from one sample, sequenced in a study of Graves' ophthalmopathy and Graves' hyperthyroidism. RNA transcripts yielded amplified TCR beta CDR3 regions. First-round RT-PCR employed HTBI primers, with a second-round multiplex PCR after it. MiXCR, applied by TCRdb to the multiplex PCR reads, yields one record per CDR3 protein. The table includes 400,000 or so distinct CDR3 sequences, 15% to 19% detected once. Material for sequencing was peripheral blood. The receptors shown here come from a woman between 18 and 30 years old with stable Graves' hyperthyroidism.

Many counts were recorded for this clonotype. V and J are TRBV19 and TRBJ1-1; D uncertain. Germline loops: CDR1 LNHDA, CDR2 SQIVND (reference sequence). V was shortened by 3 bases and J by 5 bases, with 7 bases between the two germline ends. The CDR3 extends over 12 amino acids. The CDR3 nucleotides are TGTGCCAGTAGTATCATAGGGACTGAAGCTTTCTTT. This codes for CASSIIGTEAFF.

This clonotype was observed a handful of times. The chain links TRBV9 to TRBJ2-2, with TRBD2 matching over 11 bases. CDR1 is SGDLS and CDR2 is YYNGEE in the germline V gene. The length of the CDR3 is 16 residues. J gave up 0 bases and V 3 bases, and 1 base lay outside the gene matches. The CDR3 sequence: CASSGLAGPNTGELFF. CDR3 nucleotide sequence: TGTGCCAGCAGCGGACTAGCGGGACCGAACACCGGGGAGCTGTTTTTT.

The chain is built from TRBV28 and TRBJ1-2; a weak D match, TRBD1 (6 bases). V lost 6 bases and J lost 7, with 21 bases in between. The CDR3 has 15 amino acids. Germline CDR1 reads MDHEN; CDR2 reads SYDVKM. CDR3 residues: CASRIPGQGGIGYTF. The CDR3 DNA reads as TGTGCCAGCAGAATACCGGGACAAGGAGGAATTGGCTACACCTTC.

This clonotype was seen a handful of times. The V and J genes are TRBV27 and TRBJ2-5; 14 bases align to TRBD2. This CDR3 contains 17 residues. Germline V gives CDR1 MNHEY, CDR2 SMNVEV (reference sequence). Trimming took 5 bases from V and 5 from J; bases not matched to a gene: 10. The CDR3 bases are TGTGCCAGCAGTCCCAGACTAGCGGGGGGGCTGTTGGAGACCCAGTACTTC. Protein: CASSPRLAGGLLETQYF.

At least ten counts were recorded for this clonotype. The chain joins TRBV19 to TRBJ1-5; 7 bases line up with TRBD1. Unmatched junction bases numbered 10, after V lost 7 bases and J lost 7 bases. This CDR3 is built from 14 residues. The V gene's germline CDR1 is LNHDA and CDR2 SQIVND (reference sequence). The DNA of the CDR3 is TGTGCCAGTATCTTGACAGGGTCGAGGCAGCCCCAGCATTTT. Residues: CASILTGSRQPQHF.

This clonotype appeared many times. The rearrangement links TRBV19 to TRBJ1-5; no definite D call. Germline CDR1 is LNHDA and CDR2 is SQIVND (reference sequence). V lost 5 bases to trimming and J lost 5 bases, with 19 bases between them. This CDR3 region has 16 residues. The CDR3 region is CASSLSGSLSDQPQHF. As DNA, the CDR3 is TGTGCCAGTAGTCTTTCCGGGTCCCTGAGCGATCAGCCCCAGCATTTT.

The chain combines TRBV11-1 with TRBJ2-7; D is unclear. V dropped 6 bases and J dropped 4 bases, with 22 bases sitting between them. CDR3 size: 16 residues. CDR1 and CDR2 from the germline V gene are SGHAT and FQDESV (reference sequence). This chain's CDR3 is CASSFTGSARPYEQYF. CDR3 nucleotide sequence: TGTGCCAGCAGTTTTACCGGCAGCGCGAGGCCATACGAGCAGTACTTC. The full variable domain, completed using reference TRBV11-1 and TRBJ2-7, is EAEVAQSPRYKITEKSQAVAFWCDPISGHATLYWYRQILGQGPELLVQFQDESVVDDSQLPKDRFSAERLKGVDSTLKIQPAELGDSAMYLCASSFTGSARPYEQYFGPGTRLTVT.

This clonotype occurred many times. CDR3 sequence: CASKVGAVRLRNQPQHF. CDR3 in DNA: TGTGCCAGCAAGGTAGGGGCCGTTCGTCTTCGCAATCAGCCCCAGCATTTT. The chain combines TRBV28 with TRBJ1-5, with D tentatively TRBD1 (5 bases). Trimming took 7 bases from V and 2 from J, leaving 21 bases between them. CDR1 is MDHEN, CDR2 SYDVKM, per germline. The CDR3 consists of 17 residues. The complete variable domain, with remaining parts taken from reference TRBV28 and TRBJ1-5, reads DVKVTQSSRYLVKRTGEKVFLECVQDMDHENMFWYRQDPGLGLRLIYFSYDVKMKEKGDIPEGYSVSREKKERFSLILESASTNQTSMYLCASKVGAVRLRNQPQHFGDGTRLSIL.

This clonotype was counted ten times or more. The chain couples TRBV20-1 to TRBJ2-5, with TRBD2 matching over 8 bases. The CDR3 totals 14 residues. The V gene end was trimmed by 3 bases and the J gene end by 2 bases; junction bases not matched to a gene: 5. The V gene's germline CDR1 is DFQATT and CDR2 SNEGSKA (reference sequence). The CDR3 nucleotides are TGCAGTGCTAGCGGAGCGGGGGAGCAAGAGACCCAGTACTTC. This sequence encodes CSASGAGEQETQYF.

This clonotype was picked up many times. Here the CDR3 reads CASSLAPGQIYGYTF. In DNA, the CDR3 is TGTGCCAGCAGCTTAGCACCGGGACAGATCTATGGCTACACCTTC. This chain joins TRBV7-9 and TRBJ1-2, with 7 bases that match TRBD1. This CDR3 has 15 amino acids. Germline lookup yields CDR1 SEHNR and CDR2 FQNEAQ (reference sequence). Losses at the gene ends were 0 bases for V and 4 bases for J; bases not matched to a gene: 5.

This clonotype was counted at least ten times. The CDR3 loop reads CASSSWDYQTYEQYF. DNA of the CDR3: TGTGCCAGCAGTTCCTGGGACTACCAGACTTACGAGCAGTACTTC. V is TRBV6-2 or TRBV6-3 and J is TRBJ2-7, with 7 bases lining up with TRBD2. This CDR3 is 15 amino acids long. V was clipped by 4 bases and J by 4 bases; unmatched bases: 10. Germline CDR1 is MNHEY and CDR2 is SVGEGT.

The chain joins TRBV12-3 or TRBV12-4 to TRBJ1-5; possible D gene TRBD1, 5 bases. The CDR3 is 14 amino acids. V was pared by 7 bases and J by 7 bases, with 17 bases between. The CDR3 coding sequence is TGTGCCAGCACCTGGGGAGGGGACGGGCAGCCCCAGCATTTT. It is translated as CASTWGGDGQPQHF.

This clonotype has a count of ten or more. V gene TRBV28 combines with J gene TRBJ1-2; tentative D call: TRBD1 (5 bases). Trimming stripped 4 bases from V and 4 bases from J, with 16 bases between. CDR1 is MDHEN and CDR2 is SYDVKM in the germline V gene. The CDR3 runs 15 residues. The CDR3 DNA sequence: TGTGCCAGCAGTTCTGAAGACAGCTCCATCTATGGCTACACCTTC. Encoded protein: CASSSEDSSIYGYTF.

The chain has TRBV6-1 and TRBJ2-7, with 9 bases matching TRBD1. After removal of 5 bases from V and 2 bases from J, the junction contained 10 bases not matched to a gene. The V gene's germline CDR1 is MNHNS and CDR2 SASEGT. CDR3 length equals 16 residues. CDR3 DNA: TGTGCCAGCAGTCGAACCGGGACAGGGAACACCTACGAGCAGTACTTC. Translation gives CASSRTGTGNTYEQYF.

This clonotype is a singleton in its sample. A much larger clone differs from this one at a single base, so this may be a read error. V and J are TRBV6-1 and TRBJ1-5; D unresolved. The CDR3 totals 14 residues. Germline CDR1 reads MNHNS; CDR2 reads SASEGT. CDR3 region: CVSRDRGPHQPQHF. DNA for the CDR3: TGTGTCAGCAGAGACCGTGGGCCACATCAGCCCCAGCATTTT.

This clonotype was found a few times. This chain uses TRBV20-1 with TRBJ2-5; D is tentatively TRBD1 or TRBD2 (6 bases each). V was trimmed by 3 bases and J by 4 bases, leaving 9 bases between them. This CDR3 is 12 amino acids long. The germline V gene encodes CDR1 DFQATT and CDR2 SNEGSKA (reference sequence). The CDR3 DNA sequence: TGCAGTGCTAGCTCGGGGGCAGAGACCCAGTACTTC. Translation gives CSASSGAETQYF.

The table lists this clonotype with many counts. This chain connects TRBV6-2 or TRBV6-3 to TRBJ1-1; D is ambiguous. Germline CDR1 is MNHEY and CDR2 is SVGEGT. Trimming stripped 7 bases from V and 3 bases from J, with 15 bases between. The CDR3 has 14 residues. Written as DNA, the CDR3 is TGTGCCAGCACCACTACGGCCCCTGACACTGAAGCTTTCTTT. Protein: CASTTTAPDTEAFF.

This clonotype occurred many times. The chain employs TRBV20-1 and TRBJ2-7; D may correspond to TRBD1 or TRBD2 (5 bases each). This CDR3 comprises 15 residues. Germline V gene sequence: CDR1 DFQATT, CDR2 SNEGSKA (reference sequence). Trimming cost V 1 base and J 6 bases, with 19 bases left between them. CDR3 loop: CSARGVSGTPREQYF. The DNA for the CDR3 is TGCAGTGCTAGAGGGGTTTCTGGGACGCCGCGCGAGCAGTACTTC.

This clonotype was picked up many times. The CDR3 sequence: CASSLLLPGRGDSNSPLHF. In DNA form, the CDR3 reads TGTGCCAGCAGCCTCTTGCTTCCCGGCCGTGGGGACAGTAATTCACCCCTCCACTTT. The rearrangement joins TRBV12-3 or TRBV12-4 to TRBJ1-6, with 7 bases identical to TRBD1. The CDR3 contains 19 residues. V shed 6 bases, J shed 6 bases, and the junction held 20 bases outside the gene matches.

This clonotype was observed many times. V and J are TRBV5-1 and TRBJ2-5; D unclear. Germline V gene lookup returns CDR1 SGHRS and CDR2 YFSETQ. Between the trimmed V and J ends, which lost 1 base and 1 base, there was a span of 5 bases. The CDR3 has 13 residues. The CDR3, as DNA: TGCGCCAGCAGCTTGTACAGCCAAGAGACCCAGTACTTC. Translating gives CASSLYSQETQYF.

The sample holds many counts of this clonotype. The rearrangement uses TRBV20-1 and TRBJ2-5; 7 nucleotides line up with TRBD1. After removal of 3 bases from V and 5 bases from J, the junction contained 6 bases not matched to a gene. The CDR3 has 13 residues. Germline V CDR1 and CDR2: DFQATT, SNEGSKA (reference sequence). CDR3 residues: CSASQGVGETQYF. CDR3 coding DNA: TGCAGTGCTAGCCAGGGGGTCGGGGAGACCCAGTACTTC.

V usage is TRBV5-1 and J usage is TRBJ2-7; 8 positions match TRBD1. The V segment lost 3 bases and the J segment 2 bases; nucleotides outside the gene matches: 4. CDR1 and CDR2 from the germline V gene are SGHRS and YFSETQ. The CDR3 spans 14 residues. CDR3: CASSSDRDTYEQYF. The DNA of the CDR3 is TGCGCCAGCAGCTCGGACAGGGACACCTACGAGCAGTACTTC.

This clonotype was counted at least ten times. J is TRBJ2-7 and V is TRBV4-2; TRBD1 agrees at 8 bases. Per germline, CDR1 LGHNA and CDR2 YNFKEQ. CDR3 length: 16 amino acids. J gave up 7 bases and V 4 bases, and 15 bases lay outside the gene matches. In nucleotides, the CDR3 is TGTGCCAGCAGCCGAACGGGACAGGTCGCCTTGGAAGAGCAGTACTTC. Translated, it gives CASSRTGQVALEEQYF.

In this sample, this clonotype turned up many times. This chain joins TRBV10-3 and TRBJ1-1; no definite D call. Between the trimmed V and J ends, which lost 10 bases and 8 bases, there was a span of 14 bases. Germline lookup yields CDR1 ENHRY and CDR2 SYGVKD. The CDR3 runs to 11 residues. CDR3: CATSSRNEAFF. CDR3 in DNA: TGTGCCACCAGCTCAAGAAACGAAGCTTTCTTT.

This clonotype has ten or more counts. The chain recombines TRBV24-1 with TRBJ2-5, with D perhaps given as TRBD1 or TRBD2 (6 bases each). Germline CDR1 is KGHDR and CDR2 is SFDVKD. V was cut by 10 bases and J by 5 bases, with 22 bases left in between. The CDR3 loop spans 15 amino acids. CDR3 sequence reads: CATSTGDKLLETQYF. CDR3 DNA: TGTGCCACTTCAACGGGGGACAAATTACTCGAGACCCAGTACTTC.

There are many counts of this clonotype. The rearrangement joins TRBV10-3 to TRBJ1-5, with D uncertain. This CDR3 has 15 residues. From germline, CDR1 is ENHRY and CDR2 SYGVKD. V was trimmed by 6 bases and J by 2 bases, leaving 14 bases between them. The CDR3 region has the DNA TGTGCCATCAGCACGGCGATGGGCGGCAATCAGCCCCAGCATTTT. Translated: CAISTAMGGNQPQHF.

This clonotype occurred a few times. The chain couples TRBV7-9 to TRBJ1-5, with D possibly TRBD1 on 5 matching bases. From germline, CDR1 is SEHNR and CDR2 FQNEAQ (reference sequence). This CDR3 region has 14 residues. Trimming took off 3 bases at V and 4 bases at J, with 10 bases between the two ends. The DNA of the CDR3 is TGTGCCAGCAGCTTGCTAGGGGAAAATCAGCCCCAGCATTTT. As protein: CASSLLGENQPQHF.

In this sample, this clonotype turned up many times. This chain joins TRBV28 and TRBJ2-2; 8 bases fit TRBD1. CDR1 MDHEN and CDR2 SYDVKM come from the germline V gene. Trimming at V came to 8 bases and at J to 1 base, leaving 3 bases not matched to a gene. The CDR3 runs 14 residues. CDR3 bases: TGTGCCAGCCAAGACAGGGGGAACACCGGGGAGCTGTTTTTT. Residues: CASQDRGNTGELFF. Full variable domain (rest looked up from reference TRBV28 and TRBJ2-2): DVKVTQSSRYLVKRTGEKVFLECVQDMDHENMFWYRQDPGLGLRLIYFSYDVKMKEKGDIPEGYSVSREKKERFSLILESASTNQTSMYLCASQDRGNTGELFFGEGSRLTVL.

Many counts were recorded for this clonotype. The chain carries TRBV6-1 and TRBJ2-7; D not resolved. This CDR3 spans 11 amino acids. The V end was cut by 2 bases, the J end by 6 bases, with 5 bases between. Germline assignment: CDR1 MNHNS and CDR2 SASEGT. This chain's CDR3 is CASSESLEQYF. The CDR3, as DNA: TGTGCCAGCAGTGAAAGTCTCGAGCAGTACTTC.

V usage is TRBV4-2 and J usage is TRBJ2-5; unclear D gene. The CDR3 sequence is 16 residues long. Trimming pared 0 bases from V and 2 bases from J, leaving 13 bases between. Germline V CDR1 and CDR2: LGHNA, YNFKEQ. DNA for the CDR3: TGTGCCAGCAGCCAAGAAGGTGGTGGGCCTCAAGAGACCCAGTACTTC. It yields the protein CASSQEGGGPQETQYF.

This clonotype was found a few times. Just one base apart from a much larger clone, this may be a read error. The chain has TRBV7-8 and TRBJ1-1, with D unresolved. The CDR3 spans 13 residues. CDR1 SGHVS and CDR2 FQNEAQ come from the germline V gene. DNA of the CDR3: TGTGCCAGCAGCTTACTCTCGCTCACTGAAGCTTGCTTT. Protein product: CASSLLSLTEACF. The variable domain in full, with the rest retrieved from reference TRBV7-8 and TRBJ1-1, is GAGVSQSPRYKVAKRGQDVALRCDPISGHVSLFWYQQALGQGPEFLTYFQNEAQLDKSGLPSDRFFAERPEGSVSTLKIQRTQQEDSAVYLCASSLLSLTEACFGQGTRLTVV.

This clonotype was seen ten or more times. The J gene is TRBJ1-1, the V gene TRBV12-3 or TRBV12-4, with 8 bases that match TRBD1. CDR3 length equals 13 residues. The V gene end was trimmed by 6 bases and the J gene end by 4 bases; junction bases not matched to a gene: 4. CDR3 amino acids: CASRLTGGTEAFF. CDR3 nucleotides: TGTGCCAGCAGACTAACAGGGGGCACTGAAGCTTTCTTT.